The 16 T cell receptor beta chains below come from one sample, sequenced in a study of blood T cell repertoires in COVID-19 (dated by TCRdb to 2018 to 2021). Library method: the immunoSEQ multiplex PCR assay. Imported from immuneACCESS, the table was reduced by TCRdb to in-frame sequences with V and J called. These copies leave out some clones; in studies compared against another copy, an unresolved V gene accounts for under half, and the cause of the remainder is not known. In all, the sample holds roughly 43,000 clones, and around 89% of those were seen once. Roughly 3.7% of the sample rests with the top ten. The source material was peripheral blood. Receptors originate from a human donor in a cohort sampled during active COVID-19.

V gene TRBV27 combines with J gene TRBJ1-4; TRBD1 is a possible D gene (6 bases). The germline CDR1 and CDR2 sequences are MNHEY and SMNVEV (reference sequence). Trimming took 6 bases from V and 5 from J, leaving 10 bases between them. The CDR3 totals 13 residues. The DNA for the CDR3 is TGTGCCAGCAGAATACAGGGAAATGAAAAACTGTTTTTT. Its protein product is CASRIQGNEKLFF. Full variable domain (outside the CDR3, taken from reference TRBV27 and TRBJ1-4): EAQVTQNPRYLITVTGKKLTVTCSQNMNHEYMSWYRQDPGLGLRQIYYSMNVEVTDKGDVPEGYKVSRKEKRNFPLILESPSPNQTSLYFCASRIQGNEKLFFGSGTQLSVL.

This clone was seen a few times. V usage is TRBV19 and J usage is TRBJ1-5, with 9 bases identical to TRBD1. This CDR3 spans 17 amino acids. Germline lookup yields CDR1 LNHDA and CDR2 SQIVND (reference sequence). V trimming: 7 bases; J trimming: 1 base; junction bases outside the gene matches: 11. The CDR3 bases are TGTGCCAGTATACAGGGGGCCTCAACCGTAAGCAATCAGCCCCAGCATTTT. It codes for CASIQGASTVSNQPQHF.

CDR3 protein: CASRPGGVSTDTQYF. The DNA of the CDR3 is TGTGCCAGCAGACCGGGAGGGGTCAGCACAGATACGCAGTATTTT. V and J are TRBV11-2 and TRBJ2-3; 8 bases fit TRBD2. The trim removed 6 bases at V and 0 bases at J, leaving 5 bases unmatched. The germline V gene encodes CDR1 SGHAT and CDR2 FQNNGV. CDR3 size: 15 residues.

The rearrangement links TRBV6-2 or TRBV6-3 to TRBJ1-2; 8 bases are a match to TRBD1. Germline V CDR1 and CDR2: MNHEY, SVGEGT. This CDR3 is built from 14 residues. V was clipped by 6 bases and J by 2 bases; unmatched bases: 5. The CDR3 reads CASSLDRANYGYTF. The DNA of the CDR3 is TGTGCCAGCAGCCTGGACAGGGCGAACTATGGCTACACCTTC.

The gene calls are TRBV5-1 and TRBJ2-3, with 9 bases lining up with TRBD2. Germline V gene lookup returns CDR1 SGHRS and CDR2 YFSETQ. This CDR3 region has 14 residues. The V gene end was trimmed by 5 bases and the J gene end by 6 bases; junction bases not matched to a gene: 7. The CDR3 coding sequence is TGCGCCAGCAGGATAGCGGGGGTTAGGGATACGCAGTATTTT. Its translation: CASRIAGVRDTQYF.

This clone turned up a few times. This chain joins TRBV15 and TRBJ1-2; tentatively, D is TRBD1 (5 bases). With 0 bases removed from V and 8 bases from J, the gap between germline ends came to 13 bases. This CDR3 spans 14 amino acids. CDR1 and CDR2 from the germline V gene are LNHNV and YYDKDF (reference sequence). CDR3 residues: CATSRDGGGGGYTF. Here the CDR3 DNA reads TGTGCCACCAGCAGAGATGGGGGAGGCGGCGGCTACACCTTC.

This chain connects TRBV4-1 to TRBJ1-1; weak D call: TRBD1 (5 bases). V gave up 0 bases and J gave up 1 base, with 9 bases separating them. The germline V gene encodes CDR1 MGHRA and CDR2 YSYEKL. The length of the CDR3 is 15 residues. The CDR3 nucleotides are TGCGCCAGCAGCCAAGATTTGGGGGGGAACACTGAAGCTTTCTTT. Amino acid sequence: CASSQDLGGNTEAFF.

V usage is TRBV5-1 and J usage is TRBJ2-1; no definite D call. Germline assignment: CDR1 SGHRS and CDR2 YFSETQ. V was trimmed by 2 bases and J by 2 bases, leaving 8 bases between them. This CDR3 contains 14 residues. The CDR3 loop reads CASSFSVAYNEQFF. The CDR3, as DNA: TGCGCCAGCAGCTTCAGTGTGGCCTACAATGAGCAGTTCTTC.

The rearrangement links TRBV7-9 to TRBJ1-1, with 8 bases that match TRBD1. The CDR3 spans 16 residues. The germline V gene encodes CDR1 SEHNR and CDR2 FQNEAQ (reference sequence). Trimming at V came to 5 bases and at J to 6 bases, leaving 14 bases not matched to a gene. The CDR3 here is CASSPRRTGKGAEAFF. DNA for the CDR3: TGTGCCAGCAGCCCGCGTAGGACAGGGAAGGGAGCTGAAGCTTTCTTT.

The chain employs TRBV2 and TRBJ1-2, with 7 bases aligning to TRBD1. CDR1 is SNHLY and CDR2 is FYNNEI in the germline V gene. With V trimmed by 9 bases and J by 4 bases, 11 bases remained unmatched. The CDR3 contains 14 residues. In DNA form, the CDR3 reads TGTGCCAGTACTAGCGGACAGGAGAGCTATGGCTACACCTTC. Amino acid sequence: CASTSGQESYGYTF.

The chain has TRBV5-6 and TRBJ1-1; a weak D match, TRBD1 (6 bases). V was cut by 4 bases and J by 3 bases, with 13 bases left in between. Germline V gene lookup returns CDR1 SGHDT and CDR2 YYEEEE. The CDR3 has 14 residues. DNA for the CDR3: TGTGCCAGCAGCGGAGGAGACAGGTACACTGAAGCTTTCTTT. It encodes CASSGGDRYTEAFF.

J is TRBJ1-1 and V is TRBV27, with D unclear. Trimming removed 7 bases at V and 4 bases at J, with 13 bases between. Per germline, CDR1 MNHEY and CDR2 SMNVEV (reference sequence). The CDR3 covers 13 residues. The chain's CDR3 is CASKVSRGTEAFF. The CDR3 DNA reads as TGTGCCAGCAAAGTCTCAAGAGGCACTGAAGCTTTCTTT.

The chain has TRBV7-2 and TRBJ1-1; 7 positions agree with TRBD1. The V gene end was trimmed by 3 bases and the J gene end by 4 bases; junction bases not matched to a gene: 8. Germline assignment: CDR1 SGHTA and CDR2 FQGNSA. This CDR3 region has 15 residues. The CDR3 region is CASSFEDRRGTEAFF. The CDR3 DNA reads TGTGCCAGCAGCTTTGAGGACAGGAGAGGCACTGAAGCTTTCTTT. Using reference TRBV7-2 and TRBJ1-1 for the parts outside the CDR3, the full variable domain is GAGVSQSPSNKVTEKGKDVELRCDPISGHTALYWYRQSLGQGLEFLIYFQGNSAPDKSGLPSDRFSAERTGGSVSTLTIQRTQQEDSAVYLCASSFEDRRGTEAFFGQGTRLTVV.

V is TRBV30 and J is TRBJ2-1; the D gene is possibly TRBD2 (7 bases). Germline values: CDR1 GTSNPN, CDR2 SVGIG (reference sequence). The V end lost 8 bases, the J end lost 8 bases, and 16 bases lay between the germline ends. The CDR3 length is 12 residues. The CDR3 is CAAPRGGDEQFF. CDR3 sequence (DNA): TGTGCCGCCCCAAGGGGGGGCGATGAGCAGTTCTTC.

The rearrangement joins TRBV7-2 to TRBJ2-2, with D tentatively TRBD1 (5 bases). V lost 6 bases, J lost 6 bases, and 14 bases lay in between. Germline V gene data show CDR1 as SGHTA and CDR2 as FQGNSA. This CDR3 comprises 14 residues. CDR3: CASRYRTIAGELFF. DNA for the CDR3: TGTGCCAGCAGATACCGGACAATAGCCGGGGAGCTGTTTTTT.

The chain links TRBV28 to TRBJ1-1; a weak D match, TRBD1 (6 bases). V lost 4 bases, J lost 2 bases, and 11 bases lay in between. The germline gives CDR1 MDHEN, CDR2 SYDVKM. There are 14 residues in the CDR3. The CDR3 loop reads CASSSPGHNTEAFF. The CDR3 DNA follows: TGTGCCAGCAGTTCCCCGGGACATAACACTGAAGCTTTCTTT.